The 10 T cell receptor beta chains presented below share a single source sample, sequenced in a study of T cell responses to AZD1222 COVID-19 vaccine. Libraries were prepared by immunoSEQ multiplex PCR; TCRdb keeps only in-frame clonotypes and omits some of them. Among some 78,000 clones listed, 83% were seen once. The source material was peripheral blood, sampled 28 days after the second AZD1222 dose. The source of these receptors is an adult who received the AZD1222 COVID-19 vaccine.

The rearrangement links TRBV4-2 to TRBJ1-1, with D possibly matching TRBD1 (5 bases). This CDR3 has 17 amino acids. Germline-derived CDR1 and CDR2 are LGHNA and YNFKEQ. V was clipped by 3 bases and J by 5 bases, with 22 bases between them. The CDR3 coding sequence is TGTGCCAGCAGCCAGACCGAAGCAGGGTCCCAGGGAACTGAAGCTTTCTTT. Its translation: CASSQTEAGSQGTEAFF.

This sequence joins TRBV27 and TRBJ1-1, with 10 positions matching TRBD1. This CDR3 is 14 amino acids long. Germline values: CDR1 MNHEY, CDR2 SMNVEV (reference sequence). The trim removed 5 bases at V and 5 bases at J, leaving 5 bases unmatched. This chain's CDR3 is CASSLTGGRTEAFF. The CDR3 DNA sequence: TGTGCCAGCAGTCTGACAGGGGGCCGGACTGAAGCTTTCTTT.

The chain carries TRBV3-1 (or the pseudogene TRBV3-2) and TRBJ2-7; D is uncertain. The CDR3 sequence is 11 residues long. Trimming left V 4 bases short and J 2 bases short, with 3 bases between. Looked up from germline, CDR1 is LGHDT and CDR2 is YNNKEL (reference sequence). CDR3 bases: TGTGCCAGCAGCCTGACCTACGAGCAGTACTTC. It specifies CASSLTYEQYF.

This clone is labeled medium-sized (0.01 to 0.1%). The V call is TRBV7-9, the J call TRBJ1-3; D is uncertain. The V gene lost 0 bases and the J gene lost 2 bases, with 5 bases spanning the gap. This CDR3 spans 14 amino acids. The germline gives CDR1 SEHNR, CDR2 FQNEAQ (reference sequence). This CDR3 reads CASSLAEAGNTIYF. The CDR3 DNA follows: TGTGCCAGCAGCTTAGCGGAGGCTGGAAACACCATATATTTT.

This clone was picked up one time. The J gene is TRBJ2-5, the V gene TRBV5-6; D gene uncertain. V shed 4 bases and J shed 4 bases, with 11 bases lying between them. The CDR3 covers 13 residues. Germline V gene sequence: CDR1 SGHDT, CDR2 YYEEEE. As DNA, the CDR3 is TGTGCCAGCAGCCTCAGGTCAGGAGAGACCCAGTACTTC. It encodes CASSLRSGETQYF.

The sample holds one count of this clone. The V call is TRBV19, the J call TRBJ1-2; 7 bases fit TRBD1. The trim removed 4 bases at V and 7 bases at J, leaving 12 bases unmatched. CDR3 length equals 15 residues. Germline CDR1 and CDR2: LNHDA and SQIVND (reference sequence). CDR3 sequence reads: CASSTTPDRAGGYTF. In nucleotides, the CDR3 is TGTGCCAGTAGTACAACACCTGACAGGGCTGGTGGCTACACCTTC.

The CDR3 loop is CASSPGGKLLSGNTIYF. The CDR3 DNA reads as TGTGCCAGCAGCCCCGGGGGGAAATTGCTCTCTGGAAACACCATATATTTT. The rearrangement links TRBV28 to TRBJ1-3; D perhaps matches TRBD1 (5 bases). CDR1 is MDHEN and CDR2 is SYDVKM in the germline V gene. The V end was cut by 6 bases, the J end by 0 bases, with 18 bases between. The CDR3 totals 17 residues.

The chain combines TRBV3-1 (or the pseudogene TRBV3-2) with TRBJ2-1; D gene ambiguous. CDR3 length: 14 residues. V lost 5 bases to trimming and J lost 8 bases, with 16 bases between them. Germline lookup yields CDR1 LGHDT and CDR2 YNNKEL (reference sequence). DNA for the CDR3: TGTGCCAGCAGCTCCAACTACATTGGGGATGAGCAGTTCTTC. Amino acids: CASSSNYIGDEQFF.

This clone was counted a single time. V is TRBV27 and J is TRBJ1-5; maybe TRBD1 (5 bases). Trimming took 3 bases from V and 5 from J, leaving 11 bases between them. This CDR3 has 14 residues. The V gene's germline CDR1 is MNHEY and CDR2 SMNVEV (reference sequence). The CDR3 region has the DNA TGTGCCAGCAGTTTCGAGGGGATAGATCAGCCCCAGCATTTT. Protein: CASSFEGIDQPQHF.

The chain recombines TRBV27 with TRBJ2-7; TRBD2 agrees at 9 bases. Germline V gene lookup returns CDR1 MNHEY and CDR2 SMNVEV (reference sequence). V shed 4 bases and J 6 bases; nucleotides not matched to a gene: 7. The CDR3 covers 14 residues. The CDR3 is CASSSGGRALEQYF. The CDR3 nucleotides read TGTGCCAGCAGTTCGGGCGGGAGGGCCCTCGAGCAGTACTTC.